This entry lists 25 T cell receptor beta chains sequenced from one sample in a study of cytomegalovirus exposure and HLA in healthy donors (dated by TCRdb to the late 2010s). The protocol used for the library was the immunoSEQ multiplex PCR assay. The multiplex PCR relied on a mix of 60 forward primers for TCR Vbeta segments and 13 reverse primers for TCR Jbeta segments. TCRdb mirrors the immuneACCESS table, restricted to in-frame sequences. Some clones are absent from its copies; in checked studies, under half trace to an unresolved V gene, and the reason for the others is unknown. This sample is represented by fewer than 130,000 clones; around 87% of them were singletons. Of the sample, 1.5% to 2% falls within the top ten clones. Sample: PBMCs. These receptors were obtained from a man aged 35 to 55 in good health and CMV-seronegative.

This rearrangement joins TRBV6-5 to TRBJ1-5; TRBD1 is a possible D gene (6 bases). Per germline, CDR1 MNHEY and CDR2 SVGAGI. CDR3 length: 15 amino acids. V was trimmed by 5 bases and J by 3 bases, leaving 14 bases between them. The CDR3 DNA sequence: TGTGCCAGCAGTCTCCTGGGGGGGGCCAATCAGCCCCAGCATTTT. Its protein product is CASSLLGGANQPQHF.

CDR3 sequence (DNA): TGCGCCAGCAGTGGGGGGGTAAACCAAGAGACCCAGTACTTC. Protein product: CASSGGVNQETQYF. V gene TRBV4-1 combines with J gene TRBJ2-5, with 7 bases lining up with TRBD2. The CDR3 runs to 14 residues. The V gene's germline CDR1 is MGHRA and CDR2 YSYEKL. V lost 6 bases, J lost 0 bases, and 4 bases stayed unmatched.

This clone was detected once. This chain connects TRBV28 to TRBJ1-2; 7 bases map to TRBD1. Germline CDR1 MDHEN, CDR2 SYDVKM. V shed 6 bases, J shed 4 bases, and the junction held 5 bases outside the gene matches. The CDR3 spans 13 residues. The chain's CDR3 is CASSLTGSYGYTF. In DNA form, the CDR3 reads TGTGCCAGCAGCCTGACAGGGAGCTATGGCTACACCTTC.

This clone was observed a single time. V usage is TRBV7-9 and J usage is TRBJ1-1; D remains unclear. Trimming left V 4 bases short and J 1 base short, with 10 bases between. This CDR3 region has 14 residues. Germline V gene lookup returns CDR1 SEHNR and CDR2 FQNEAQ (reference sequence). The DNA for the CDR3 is TGTGCCAGCAGCTCAAGAAACAGGAACACTGAAGCTTTCTTT. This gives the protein CASSSRNRNTEAFF.

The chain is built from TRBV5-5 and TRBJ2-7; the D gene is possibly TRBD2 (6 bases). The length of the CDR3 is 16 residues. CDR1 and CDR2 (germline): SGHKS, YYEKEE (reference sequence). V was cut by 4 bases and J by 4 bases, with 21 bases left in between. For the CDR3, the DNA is TGTGCCAGCAGCCCGGTTTCGGGACTGGGACCTTACGAGCAGTACTTC. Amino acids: CASSPVSGLGPYEQYF.

CDR3 protein: CASSYGTGVNNQPQHF. As DNA, the CDR3 is TGTGCCAGCAGTTACGGGACAGGGGTGAACAATCAGCCCCAGCATTTT. The rearrangement joins TRBV6-6 to TRBJ1-5; 10 nucleotides line up with TRBD1. The ends lost 2 bases at V and 3 bases at J; junction bases unmatched: 4. The germline V gene has CDR1 MNHNY and CDR2 SVGAGI (reference sequence). The CDR3 is 16 amino acids.

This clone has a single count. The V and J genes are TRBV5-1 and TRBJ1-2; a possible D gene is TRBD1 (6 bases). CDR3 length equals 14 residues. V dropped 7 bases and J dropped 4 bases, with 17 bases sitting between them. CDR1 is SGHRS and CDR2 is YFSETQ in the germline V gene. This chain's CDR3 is CASGKDSSFYGYTF. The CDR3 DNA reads TGCGCCAGCGGAAAGGACAGCTCATTCTATGGCTACACCTTC.

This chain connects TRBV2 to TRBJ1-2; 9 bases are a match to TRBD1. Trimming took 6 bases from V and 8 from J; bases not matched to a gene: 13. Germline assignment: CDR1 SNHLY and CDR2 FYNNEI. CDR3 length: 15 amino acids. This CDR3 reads CASRQETGGKAGYTF. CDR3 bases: TGTGCCAGCAGGCAGGAGACAGGGGGAAAAGCGGGCTACACCTTC.

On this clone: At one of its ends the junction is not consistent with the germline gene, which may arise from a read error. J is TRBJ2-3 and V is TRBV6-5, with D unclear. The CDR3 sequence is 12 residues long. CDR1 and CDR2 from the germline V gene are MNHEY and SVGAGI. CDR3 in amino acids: CASSYSGDTQYF. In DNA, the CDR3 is TGTGCCAGCAGCTACTCCGGGGATACGCAGTATTTT.

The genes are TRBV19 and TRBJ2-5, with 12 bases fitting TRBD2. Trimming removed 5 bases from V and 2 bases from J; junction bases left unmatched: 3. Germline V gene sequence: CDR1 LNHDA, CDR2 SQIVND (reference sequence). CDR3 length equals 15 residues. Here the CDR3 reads CASSLGLAGQETQYF. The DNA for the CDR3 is TGTGCCAGTAGTCTCGGACTAGCGGGGCAAGAGACCCAGTACTTC.

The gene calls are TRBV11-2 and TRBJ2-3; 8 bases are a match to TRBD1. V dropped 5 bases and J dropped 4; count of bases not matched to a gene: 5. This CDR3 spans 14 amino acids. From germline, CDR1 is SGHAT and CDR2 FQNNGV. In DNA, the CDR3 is TGTGCCAGCAGCCGGGACAGGTTCCCAGATACGCAGTATTTT. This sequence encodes CASSRDRFPDTQYF.

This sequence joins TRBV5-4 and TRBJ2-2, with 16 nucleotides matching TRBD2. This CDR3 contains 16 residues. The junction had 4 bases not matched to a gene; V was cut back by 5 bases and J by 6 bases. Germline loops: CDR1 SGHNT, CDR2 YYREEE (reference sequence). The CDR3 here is CASRPGTSGGAGELFF. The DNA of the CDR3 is TGTGCCAGCAGACCGGGGACTAGCGGGGGGGCCGGGGAGCTGTTTTTT.

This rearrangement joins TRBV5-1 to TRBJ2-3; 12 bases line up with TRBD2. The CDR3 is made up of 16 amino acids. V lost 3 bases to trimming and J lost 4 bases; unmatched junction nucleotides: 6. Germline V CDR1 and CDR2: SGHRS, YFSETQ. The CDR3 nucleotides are TGCGCCAGCAGCTCCAGGACTAGCGGGGCCTCAGATACGCAGTATTTT. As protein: CASSSRTSGASDTQYF. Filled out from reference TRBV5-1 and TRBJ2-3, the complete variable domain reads KAGVTQTPRYLIKTRGQQVTLSCSPISGHRSVSWYQQTPGQGLQFLFEYFSETQRNKGNFPGRFSGRQFSNSRSEMNVSTLELGDSALYLCASSSRTSGASDTQYFGPGTRLTVL.

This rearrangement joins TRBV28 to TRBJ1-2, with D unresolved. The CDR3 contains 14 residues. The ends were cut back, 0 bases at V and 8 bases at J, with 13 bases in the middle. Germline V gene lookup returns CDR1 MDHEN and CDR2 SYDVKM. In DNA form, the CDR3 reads TGTGCCAGCAGTTTATGGGACCTGAGGGAGGGCTACACCTTC. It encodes CASSLWDLREGYTF.

The CDR3 DNA sequence: TGTGCCAGCAGCCCCCCACAGAACACTGAAGCTTTCTTT. This codes for CASSPPQNTEAFF. J is TRBJ1-1 and V is TRBV28; D unresolved. The V end lost 6 bases, the J end lost 1 base, and 9 bases lay between the germline ends. There are 13 residues in the CDR3. Germline V gene sequence: CDR1 MDHEN, CDR2 SYDVKM.

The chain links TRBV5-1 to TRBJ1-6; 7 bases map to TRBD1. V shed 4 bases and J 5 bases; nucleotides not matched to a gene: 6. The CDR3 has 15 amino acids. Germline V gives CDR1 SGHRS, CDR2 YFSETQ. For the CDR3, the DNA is TGCGCCAGCAGCCAAGGGACAGCGGATAATTCACCCCTCCACTTT. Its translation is CASSQGTADNSPLHF.

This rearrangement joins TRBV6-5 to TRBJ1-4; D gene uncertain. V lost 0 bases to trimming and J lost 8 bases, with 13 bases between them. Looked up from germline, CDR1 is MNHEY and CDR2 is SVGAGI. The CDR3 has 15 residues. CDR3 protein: CASSYSGGLEEKLFF. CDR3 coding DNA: TGTGCCAGCAGTTACTCTGGCGGTCTGGAGGAAAAACTGTTTTTT.

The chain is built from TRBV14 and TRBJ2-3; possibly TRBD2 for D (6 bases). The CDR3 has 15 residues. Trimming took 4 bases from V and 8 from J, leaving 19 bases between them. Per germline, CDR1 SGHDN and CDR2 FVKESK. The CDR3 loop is CASSPGTLRRATQYF. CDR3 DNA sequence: TGTGCCAGCAGCCCCGGGACTCTCCGTCGGGCTACGCAGTATTTT.

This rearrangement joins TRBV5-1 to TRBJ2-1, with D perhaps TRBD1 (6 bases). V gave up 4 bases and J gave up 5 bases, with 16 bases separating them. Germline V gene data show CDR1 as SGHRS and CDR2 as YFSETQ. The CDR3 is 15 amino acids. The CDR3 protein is CASSPDGTLNNEQFF. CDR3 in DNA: TGCGCCAGCAGCCCCGACGGGACACTAAACAATGAGCAGTTCTTC.

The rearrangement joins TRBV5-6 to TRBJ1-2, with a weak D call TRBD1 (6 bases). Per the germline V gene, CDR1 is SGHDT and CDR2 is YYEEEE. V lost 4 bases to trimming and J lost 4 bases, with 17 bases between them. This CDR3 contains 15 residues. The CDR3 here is CASSRGRPRGYGYTF. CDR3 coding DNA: TGTGCCAGCAGCCGAGGTCGGCCCAGGGGCTATGGCTACACCTTC.

The CDR3 spells CASKPLSGGFSYEQYF. In DNA, the CDR3 is TGTGCCAGCAAACCGCTTTCAGGGGGGTTCTCCTACGAGCAGTACTTC. This chain connects TRBV27 to TRBJ2-7; perhaps TRBD1 as D (7 bases). Per germline, CDR1 MNHEY and CDR2 SMNVEV (reference sequence). This CDR3 spans 16 amino acids. The germline V and J ends were trimmed by 7 bases and 0 bases, with 19 bases remaining between them.

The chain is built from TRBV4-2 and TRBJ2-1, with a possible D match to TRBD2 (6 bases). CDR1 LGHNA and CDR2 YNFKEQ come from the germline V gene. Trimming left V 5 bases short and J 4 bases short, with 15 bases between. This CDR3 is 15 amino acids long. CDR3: CASSGRGGKYNEQFF. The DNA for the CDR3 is TGTGCCAGCAGCGGTCGTGGGGGGAAATACAATGAGCAGTTCTTC.

The CDR3 is CASSLFPGGSNQPQHF. In DNA form, the CDR3 reads TGTGCCAGCAGTTTATTTCCGGGGGGTAGCAATCAGCCCCAGCATTTT. The rearrangement uses TRBV27 and TRBJ1-5; D might be TRBD1 (5 bases). Germline CDR1 and CDR2: MNHEY and SMNVEV (reference sequence). The CDR3 totals 16 residues. Trimming took off 1 base at V and 0 bases at J, with 10 bases between the two ends.

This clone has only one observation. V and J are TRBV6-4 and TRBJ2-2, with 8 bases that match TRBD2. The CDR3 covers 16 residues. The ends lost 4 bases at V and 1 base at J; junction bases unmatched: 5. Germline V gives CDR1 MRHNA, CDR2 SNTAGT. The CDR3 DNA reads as TGTGCCAGCAGTGCCGGACTAGCTTGGAACACCGGGGAGCTGTTTTTT. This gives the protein CASSAGLAWNTGELFF.

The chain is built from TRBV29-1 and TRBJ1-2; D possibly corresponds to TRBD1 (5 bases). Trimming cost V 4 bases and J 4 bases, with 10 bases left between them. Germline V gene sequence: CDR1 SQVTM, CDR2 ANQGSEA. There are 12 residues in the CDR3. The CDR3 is CSVAQGTYGYTF. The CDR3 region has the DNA TGCAGCGTTGCGCAGGGTACCTATGGCTACACCTTC.